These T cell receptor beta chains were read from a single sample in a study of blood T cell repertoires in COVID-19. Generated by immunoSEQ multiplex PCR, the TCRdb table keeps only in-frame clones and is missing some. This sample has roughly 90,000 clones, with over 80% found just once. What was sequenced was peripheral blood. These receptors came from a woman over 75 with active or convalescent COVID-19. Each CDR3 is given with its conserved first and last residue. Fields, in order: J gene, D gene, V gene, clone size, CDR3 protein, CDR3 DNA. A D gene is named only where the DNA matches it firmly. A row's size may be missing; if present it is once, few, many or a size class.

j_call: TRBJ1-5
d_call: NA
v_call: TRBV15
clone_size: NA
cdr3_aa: CATSRAGAEGTNQPQHF
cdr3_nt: TGTGCCACCAGCCGAGCAGGCGCCGAGGGTACCAATCAGCCCCAGCATTTT

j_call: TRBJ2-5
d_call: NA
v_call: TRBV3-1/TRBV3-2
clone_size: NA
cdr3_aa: CASSQDRETQYF
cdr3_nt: TGTGCCAGCAGCCAAGATCGAGAGACCCAGTACTTC

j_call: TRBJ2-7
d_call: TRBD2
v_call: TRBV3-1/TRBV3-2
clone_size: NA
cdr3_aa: CASSHGLAGDDFYEQYF
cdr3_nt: TGTGCCAGCAGCCACGGACTAGCGGGGGACGATTTCTACGAGCAGTACTTC

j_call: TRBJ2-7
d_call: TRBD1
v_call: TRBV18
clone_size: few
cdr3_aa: CASSPRDRAYEQYF
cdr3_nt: TGTGCCAGCTCACCACGGGACAGGGCTTACGAGCAGTACTTC

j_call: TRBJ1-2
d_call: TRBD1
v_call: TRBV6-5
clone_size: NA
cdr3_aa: CASNPRGSPYGYTF
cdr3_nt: TGTGCCAGCAACCCCAGGGGGAGTCCCTATGGCTACACCTTC

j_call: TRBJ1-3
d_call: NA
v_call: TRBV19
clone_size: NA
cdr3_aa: CATRAAPGNTIYF
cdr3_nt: TGTGCCACCCGCGCGGCGCCTGGAAACACCATATATTTT

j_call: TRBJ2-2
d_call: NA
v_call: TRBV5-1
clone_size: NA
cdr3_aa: CASSLGVNTGELFF
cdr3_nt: TGCGCCAGCAGCTTGGGAGTTAACACCGGGGAGCTGTTTTTT

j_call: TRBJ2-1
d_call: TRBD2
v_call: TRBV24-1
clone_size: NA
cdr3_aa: CATSGTLGTSGSYNEQFF
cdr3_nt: TGTGCCACCAGCGGAACCCTTGGGACTAGCGGGAGTTACAATGAGCAGTTCTTC

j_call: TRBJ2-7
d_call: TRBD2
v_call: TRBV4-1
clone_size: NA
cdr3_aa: CASSQPGGRYEQYF
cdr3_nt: TGCGCCAGCAGCCAACCGGGGGGGCGGTACGAGCAGTACTTC

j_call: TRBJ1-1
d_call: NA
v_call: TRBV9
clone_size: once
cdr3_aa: CASSPRGDLVMNTEAFF
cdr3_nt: TGTGCCAGCAGCCCTCGGGGGGACCTAGTTATGAACACTGAAGCTTTCTTT

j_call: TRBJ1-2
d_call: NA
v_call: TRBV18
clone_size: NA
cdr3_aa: CASSPGRNYGYTF
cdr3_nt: TGTGCCAGCTCACCAGGCCGCAACTATGGCTACACCTTC

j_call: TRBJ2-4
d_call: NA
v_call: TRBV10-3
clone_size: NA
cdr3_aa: CAISPGEGRIRLKNIQYF
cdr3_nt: TGTGCCATTTCGCCGGGGGAAGGACGAATCCGACTCAAAAACATTCAGTACTTC

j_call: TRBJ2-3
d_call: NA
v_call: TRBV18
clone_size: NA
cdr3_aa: CASSPLAGTDTQYF
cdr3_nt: TGTGCCAGCTCACCATTGGCCGGCACAGATACGCAGTATTTT

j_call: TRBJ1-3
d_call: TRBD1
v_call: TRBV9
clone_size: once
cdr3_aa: CASSVEQGVAGNTIYF
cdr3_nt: TGTGCCAGCAGCGTAGAGCAGGGGGTTGCTGGAAACACCATATATTTT

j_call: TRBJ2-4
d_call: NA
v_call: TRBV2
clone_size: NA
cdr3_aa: CASSEGSSGLAKNIQYF
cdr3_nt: TGTGCCAGCAGTGAAGGGAGTAGCGGCTTAGCCAAAAACATTCAGTACTTC

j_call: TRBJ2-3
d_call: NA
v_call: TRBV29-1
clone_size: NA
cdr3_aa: CSVDGGAGDTQYF
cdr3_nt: TGCAGCGTTGATGGCGGTGCGGGAGATACGCAGTATTTT

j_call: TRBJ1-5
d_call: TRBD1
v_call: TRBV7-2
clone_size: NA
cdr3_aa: CASSTTTGGYQPQHF
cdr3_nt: TGTGCCAGCAGCACCACGACAGGGGGATATCAGCCCCAGCATTTT

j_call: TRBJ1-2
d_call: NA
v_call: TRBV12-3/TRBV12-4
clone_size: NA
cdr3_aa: CASSFGDTEGYTF
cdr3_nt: TGTGCCAGCAGTTTCGGGGACACCGAGGGCTACACCTTC

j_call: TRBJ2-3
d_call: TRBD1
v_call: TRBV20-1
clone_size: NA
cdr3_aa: CSASPGQRSFSTDTQYF
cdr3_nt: TGCAGTGCTAGTCCGGGACAGAGATCTTTTAGCACAGATACGCAGTATTTT

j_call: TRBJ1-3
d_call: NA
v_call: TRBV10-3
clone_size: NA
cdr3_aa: CAIKTGDSGNTIYF
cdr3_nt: TGTGCCATTAAGACAGGCGACTCTGGAAACACCATATATTTT

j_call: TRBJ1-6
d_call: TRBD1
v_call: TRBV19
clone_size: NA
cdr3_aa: CASSQAGTDVSPLHF
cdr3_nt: TGTGCCAGTAGTCAGGCCGGGACAGATGTTTCACCCCTCCACTTT

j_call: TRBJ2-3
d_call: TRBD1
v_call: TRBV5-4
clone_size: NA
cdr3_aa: CASSMDRGTTDTQYF
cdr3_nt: TGTGCCAGCAGCATGGACAGGGGGACTACAGATACGCAGTATTTT

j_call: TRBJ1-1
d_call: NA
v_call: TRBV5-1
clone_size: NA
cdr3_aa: CASGSQGEAFF
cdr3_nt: TGCGCCAGCGGGTCTCAGGGGGAAGCTTTCTTT

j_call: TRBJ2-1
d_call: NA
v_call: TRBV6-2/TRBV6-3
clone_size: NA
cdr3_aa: CASSPPRGSYNEQFF
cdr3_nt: TGTGCCAGCAGTCCCCCCCGGGGGTCCTACAATGAGCAGTTCTTC

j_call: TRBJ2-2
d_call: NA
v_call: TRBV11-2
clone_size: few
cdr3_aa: CASSPPVTGITGELFF
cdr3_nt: TGTGCCAGCAGCCCACCCGTGACAGGTATCACCGGGGAGCTGTTTTTT

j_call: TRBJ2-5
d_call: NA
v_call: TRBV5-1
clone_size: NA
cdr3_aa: CASSRRGSQETQYF
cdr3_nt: TGCGCCAGCAGCAGACGGGGGTCCCAAGAGACCCAGTACTTC

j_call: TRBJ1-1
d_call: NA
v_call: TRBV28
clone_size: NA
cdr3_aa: CASRQGSMTEAFF
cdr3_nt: TGTGCCAGCAGACAGGGCAGTATGACTGAAGCTTTCTTT